These 23 T cell receptor beta chains were sequenced from one sample in a study of blood T cells in healthy people across ages. The authors ran a second PCR of about 7 to 11 cycles using a sample-barcoded 5' primer and a J-beta primer mix. TCRdb re-called the 5' RACE reads with MiXCR, one entry per CDR3 protein. The table records around 500,000 distinct CDR3 sequences, roughly 48% of them present only once. Source material: blood. Receptor source: a man aged 80 or over in good health.

J is TRBJ2-6 and V is TRBV29-1, with 8 bases lining up with TRBD1. CDR1 is SQVTM, CDR2 ANQGSEA, per germline. This CDR3 region has 15 residues. Germline trimming cut 6 bases from V and 0 bases from J; bases unmatched to any gene: 4. The CDR3 is CSVGQGFSGANVLTF. The CDR3 DNA is TGCAGCGTCGGACAGGGCTTCTCTGGGGCCAACGTCCTGACTTTC.

V usage is TRBV18 and J usage is TRBJ2-3, with no clear D. Germline V gene sequence: CDR1 KGHSH, CDR2 LQKENI. V was pared by 10 bases and J by 2 bases, with 7 bases between. CDR3 size: 11 residues. The CDR3 bases are TGTGCCACGAGCACCACAGATACGCAGTATTTT. Translated, it gives CATSTTDTQYF. Full variable domain (missing parts from reference TRBV18 and TRBJ2-3): NAGVMQNPRHLVRRRGQEARLRCSPMKGHSHVYWYRQLPEEGLKFMVYLQKENIIDESGMPKERFSAEFPKEGPSILRIQQVVRGDSAAYFCATSTTDTQYFGPGTRLTVL.

The V and J genes are TRBV12-3 or TRBV12-4 and TRBJ2-3; 12 bases are shared with TRBD2. CDR3 length: 16 residues. V was pared by 6 bases and J by 3 bases, with 7 bases of the junction left unmatched. Here the CDR3 reads CASRKLAGGGTDTQYF. The CDR3 DNA sequence: TGTGCCAGCAGAAAACTAGCGGGGGGAGGGACAGATACGCAGTATTTT.

The chain is built from TRBV7-2 and TRBJ2-5; D remains unclear. V was trimmed by 1 base and J by 5 bases, leaving 11 bases between them. Per germline, CDR1 SGHTA and CDR2 FQGNSA. The CDR3 loop spans 14 amino acids. CDR3 protein: CASSLDRSRETQYF. The CDR3 nucleotides are TGTGCCAGCAGCTTAGATCGCTCGAGGGAGACCCAGTACTTC. The full variable domain, completed using reference TRBV7-2 and TRBJ2-5, is GAGVSQSPSNKVTEKGKDVELRCDPISGHTALYWYRQSLGQGLEFLIYFQGNSAPDKSGLPSDRFSAERTGGSVSTLTIQRTQQEDSAVYLCASSLDRSRETQYFGPGTRLLVL.

The J gene is TRBJ2-7, the V gene TRBV28; D perhaps matches TRBD2 (6 bases). Germline V CDR1 and CDR2: MDHEN, SYDVKM. CDR3 length: 12 amino acids. Trimming pared 6 bases from V and 7 bases from J, leaving 13 bases between. CDR3 sequence: CASRKSAGEQYF. CDR3 sequence (DNA): TGTGCCAGCAGAAAGTCGGCGGGGGAGCAGTACTTC.

The table lists this clonotype with a count of one. The chain uses TRBV7-3 and TRBJ2-5, with 7 positions matching TRBD2. Germline V lookup: CDR1 SGHTA, CDR2 FQGTGA. The CDR3 has 15 amino acids. The trim removed 2 bases at V and 5 bases at J, leaving 8 bases unmatched. The CDR3 loop reads CASSLAGGEDETQYF. Here the CDR3 DNA reads TGTGCCAGCAGCTTAGCTGGGGGGGAGGACGAGACCCAGTACTTC.

The rearrangement joins TRBV3-1 to TRBJ2-1, with D possibly matching TRBD1 (5 bases). The length of the CDR3 is 14 residues. The V gene's germline CDR1 is LGHDT and CDR2 YNNKEL (reference sequence). Trimming cost V 1 base and J 5 bases, with 9 bases left between them. The CDR3 nucleotides are TGTGCCAGCAGCCAAGCCTGGGGCCACAATGAGCAGTTCTTC. Its translation is CASSQAWGHNEQFF.

This clonotype came up a few times. This rearrangement joins TRBV5-5 to TRBJ2-1; D tentatively fits TRBD1 or TRBD2 (5 bases each). The CDR3 has 20 residues. The V gene lost 0 bases and the J gene lost 4 bases, with 26 bases spanning the gap. The V gene's germline CDR1 is SGHKS and CDR2 YYEKEE (reference sequence). CDR3 loop: CASSLAGTEVPQRRYNEQFF. DNA for the CDR3: TGTGCCAGCAGCTTGGCGGGGACCGAGGTCCCCCAACGGCGGTACAATGAGCAGTTCTTC.

The rearrangement joins TRBV7-2 to TRBJ2-1; 8 nucleotides line up with TRBD2. Germline V gene data show CDR1 as SGHTA and CDR2 as FQGNSA. V gave up 2 bases and J gave up 6 bases; unmatched junction bases: 3. This CDR3 has 14 residues. As DNA, the CDR3 is TGTGCCAGCAGCTTAATCCTAGCGGGCAATGAGCAGTTCTTC. Translating gives CASSLILAGNEQFF.

V is TRBV29-1 and J is TRBJ2-7; the match to TRBD1 covers 9 bases. Unmatched junction bases numbered 3, after V lost 6 bases and J lost 0 bases. Per germline, CDR1 SQVTM and CDR2 ANQGSEA. This CDR3 has 13 residues. This chain's CDR3 is CSVIQGASYEQYF. The CDR3 DNA sequence: TGCAGCGTGATACAGGGGGCCTCCTACGAGCAGTACTTC.

This clonotype occurred a few times. The chain has TRBV4-3 and TRBJ2-4, with D uncertain. The DNA end lines up better with TRBJ2-5; the J call may be wrong. This CDR3 comprises 15 residues. The germline V gene has CDR1 LGHNA and CDR2 YSLEER. CDR3 DNA: TGCGCCAGCAGCCAAGAAGGCTCACGGGAAGAGACCCAGTACTTC. Residues: CASSQEGSREETQYF.

This clonotype was recorded at least ten times. The CDR3: CASRTGGLFDTQYF. CDR3 bases: TGTGCCAGCAGAACAGGGGGTCTCTTTGATACGCAGTATTTT. V and J are TRBV12-3 or TRBV12-4 and TRBJ2-3; 8 bases are a match to TRBD1. V was pared by 6 bases and J by 6 bases, with 8 bases of the junction left unmatched. The CDR3 runs 14 residues.

This clonotype has a handful of counts. This sequence joins TRBV7-2 and TRBJ2-5; weak D call: TRBD2 (6 bases). Germline lookup yields CDR1 SGHTA and CDR2 FQGNSA. This CDR3 region has 14 residues. The germline V and J ends were trimmed by 0 bases and 7 bases, with 12 bases remaining between them. The CDR3 coding sequence is TGTGCCAGCAGCTTAGCGGGACTGATTGGGACCCAGTACTTC. This codes for CASSLAGLIGTQYF.

The chain employs TRBV30 and TRBJ1-4; a possible D gene is TRBD1 (5 bases). Germline V gene sequence: CDR1 GTSNPN, CDR2 SVGIG (reference sequence). This CDR3 comprises 15 residues. V lost 0 bases, J lost 9 bases, and 17 bases lay in between. The CDR3 DNA reads TGTGCCTGGAGTGTTGGGGGAATCTATCCGAAAAAACTGTTTTTT. Translating gives CAWSVGGIYPKKLFF.

The chain recombines TRBV28 with TRBJ1-6; D is undetermined. V gave up 8 bases and J gave up 7 bases, with 15 bases separating them. Per germline, CDR1 MDHEN and CDR2 SYDVKM. The CDR3 extends over 14 amino acids. The CDR3, as DNA: TGTGCCAGCGGGGTGACGGGGAACAATTCACCCCTCCACTTT. The encoded protein is CASGVTGNNSPLHF.

The rearrangement uses TRBV6-2 or TRBV6-3 and TRBJ2-7, with D possibly TRBD1 on 6 matching bases. This CDR3 region has 13 residues. The germline V gene has CDR1 MNHEY and CDR2 SVGEGT. The V gene lost 5 bases and the J gene lost 2 bases, with 10 bases spanning the gap. CDR3 sequence: CASSGRGTYEQYF. Here the CDR3 DNA reads TGTGCCAGCAGTGGCAGGGGAACCTACGAGCAGTACTTC.

Concerning this clonotype itself: One junction end disagrees with the germline gene, perhaps due to a read error. This chain links TRBV7-9 with TRBJ2-5, with TRBD1 identical over 8 bases. CDR3 length: 17 amino acids. Germline CDR1 SEHNR, CDR2 FQNEAQ (reference sequence). The CDR3 loop reads CTSSGPTGDLSLETQYF. DNA of the CDR3: TGTACCAGCAGCGGACCGACAGGGGATCTTTCGTTGGAGACCCAGTACTTC.

The J gene is TRBJ2-3, the V gene TRBV4-3, with 8 bases matching TRBD2. The CDR3 loop spans 16 amino acids. Germline CDR1 and CDR2: LGHNA and YSLEER. V lost 3 bases and J lost 4; bases outside the gene matches: 9. CDR3 residues: CASSQTTNGGADTQYF. Here the CDR3 DNA reads TGCGCCAGCAGCCAGACAACTAACGGGGGGGCAGATACGCAGTATTTT.

V gene TRBV7-2 combines with J gene TRBJ2-7; 9 bases fit TRBD2. Germline-derived CDR1 and CDR2 are SGHTA and FQGNSA. This CDR3 has 16 amino acids. The junction had 9 bases not matched to a gene; V was cut back by 5 bases and J by 1 base. CDR3 residues: CASSARGGGDSYEQYF. CDR3 DNA sequence: TGTGCCAGCAGCGCCCGTGGCGGGGGGGATTCCTACGAGCAGTACTTC.

The chain uses TRBV9 and TRBJ2-1; 16 bases match TRBD2. This CDR3 comprises 21 residues. CDR1 is SGDLS and CDR2 is YYNGEE in the germline V gene. The junction had 10 bases not matched to a gene; V was cut back by 0 bases and J by 1 base. CDR3 protein: CASSVDLRGLAGGGSYNEQFF. For the CDR3, the DNA is TGTGCCAGCAGCGTAGATCTTCGGGGACTAGCGGGAGGGGGGTCCTACAATGAGCAGTTCTTC.

The chain couples TRBV6-2 or TRBV6-3 to TRBJ2-3; 9 bases align to TRBD2. The trim removed 6 bases at V and 2 bases at J, leaving 6 bases unmatched. CDR1 and CDR2 from the germline V gene are MNHEY and SVGEGT. The length of the CDR3 is 15 residues. The CDR3 bases are TGTGCCAGCAGAATAGCGGGGGCCTTCACAGATACGCAGTATTTT. Translated: CASRIAGAFTDTQYF.

The chain couples TRBV7-2 to TRBJ2-1; D is perhaps TRBD1 (5 bases). Per the germline V gene, CDR1 is SGHTA and CDR2 is FQGNSA. V was pared by 5 bases and J by 7 bases, with 9 bases between. The CDR3 runs to 12 residues. CDR3 region: CASSLQENEQFF. CDR3 DNA sequence: TGTGCCAGCAGCCTACAGGAAAATGAGCAGTTCTTC. The whole variable domain, remainder taken from reference TRBV7-2 and TRBJ2-1, is GAGVSQSPSNKVTEKGKDVELRCDPISGHTALYWYRQSLGQGLEFLIYFQGNSAPDKSGLPSDRFSAERTGGSVSTLTIQRTQQEDSAVYLCASSLQENEQFFGPGTRLTVL.

In this sample, this clonotype turned up a few times. This chain uses TRBV6-5 with TRBJ1-2; the D is unclear. With 7 bases removed from V and 3 bases from J, the gap between germline ends came to 12 bases. This CDR3 is 13 amino acids long. Germline values: CDR1 MNHEY, CDR2 SVGAGI. The CDR3 sequence is CASNAGIDYGYTF. The CDR3 DNA reads as TGTGCCAGCAACGCGGGGATCGACTATGGCTACACCTTC.